This T cell receptor (beta chain) was recorded in a study of cytomegalovirus exposure and HLA in healthy donors. The germline V gene encodes CDR1 MGHRA and CDR2 YSYEKL. Deletions cut 1 base from V and 1 base from J, with 15 bases between. The CDR3 has 17 residues. PCR amplification relied on 60 Vbeta primers (plus 13 Jbeta primers). Sequencing was performed with immunoSEQ multiplex PCR; in TCRdb, only in-frame clones are kept and a portion is missing. The sample has around 99,000 clones, 60% to 80% seen once. Sequencing input: PBMCs. The receptor was derived from a woman under 40 in good health and CMV-seronegative. The chain couples TRBV4-1 to TRBJ2-3; perhaps TRBD2 as D (7 bases). The CDR3 nucleotides read TGCGCCAGCAGCCAAGTCCTAGGAGGGGGGGGCACAGATACGCAGTATTTT. Translating gives CASSQVLGGGGTDTQYF.